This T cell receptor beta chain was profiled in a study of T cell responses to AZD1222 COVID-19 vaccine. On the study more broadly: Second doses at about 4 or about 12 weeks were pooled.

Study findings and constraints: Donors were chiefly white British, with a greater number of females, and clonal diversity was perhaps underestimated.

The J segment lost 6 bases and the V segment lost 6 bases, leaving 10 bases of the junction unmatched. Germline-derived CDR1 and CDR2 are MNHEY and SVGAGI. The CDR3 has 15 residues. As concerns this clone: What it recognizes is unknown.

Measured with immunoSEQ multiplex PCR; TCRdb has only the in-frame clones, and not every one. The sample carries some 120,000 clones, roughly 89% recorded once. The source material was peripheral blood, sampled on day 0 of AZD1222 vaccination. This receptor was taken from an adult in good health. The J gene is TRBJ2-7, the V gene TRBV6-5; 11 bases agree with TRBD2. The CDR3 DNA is TGTGCCAGCAGGCCGACACTAGCGGGAGCCAGCGAGCAGTACTTC. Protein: CASRPTLAGASEQYF.